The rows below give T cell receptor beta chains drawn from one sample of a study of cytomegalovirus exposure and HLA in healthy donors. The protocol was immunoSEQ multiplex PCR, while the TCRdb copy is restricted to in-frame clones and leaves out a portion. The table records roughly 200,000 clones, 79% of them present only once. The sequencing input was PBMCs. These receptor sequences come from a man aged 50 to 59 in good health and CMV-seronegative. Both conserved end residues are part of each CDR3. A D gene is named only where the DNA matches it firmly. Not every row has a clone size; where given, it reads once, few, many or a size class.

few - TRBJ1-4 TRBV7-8 CASSSRGQRLNEKLFF TGTGCCAGCAGCTCCCGAGGCCAGAGACTTAATGAAAAACTGTTTTTT
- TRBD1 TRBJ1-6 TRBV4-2 CASSVRDSDNSPLHF TGTGCCAGCAGCGTCCGGGACAGTGATAATTCACCCCTCCACTTT
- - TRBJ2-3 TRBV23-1 CASFPPRVYLATDTQYF TGCGCCAGCTTCCCTCCGCGGGTTTATCTAGCCACAGATACGCAGTATTTT
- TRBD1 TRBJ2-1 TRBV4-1 CASSQPRDRRVNEQFF TGCGCCAGCAGCCAGCCAAGGGACAGGAGGGTGAATGAGCAGTTCTTC
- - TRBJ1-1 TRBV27 CASSPNRNMNTEAFF TGTGCCAGCAGCCCGAACAGGAACATGAACACTGAAGCTTTCTTT
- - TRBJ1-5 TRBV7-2 CASSLVRGSNQPQHF TGTGCCAGCAGCTTAGTTCGGGGTAGCAATCAGCCCCAGCATTTT
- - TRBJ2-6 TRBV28 CASSLYQTAGYATGANGLTF TGTGCCAGCAGTTTATATCAAACCGCAGGGTACGCTACTGGGGCCAACGGCCTGACTTTC
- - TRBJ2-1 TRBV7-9 CASSEAEQFF TGTGCCAGCAGCGAAGCGGAGCAGTTCTTC
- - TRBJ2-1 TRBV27 CASRPLQEYNEQFF TGTGCCAGCAGACCCTTACAGGAGTACAATGAGCAGTTCTTC
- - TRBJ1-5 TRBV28 CASTFSGPNQPQHF TGTGCCAGCACTTTCAGCGGACCCAATCAGCCCCAGCATTTT
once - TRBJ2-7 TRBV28 CASSLQGGKQYF TGTGCCAGCAGTTTACAGGGAGGAAAGCAGTACTTC
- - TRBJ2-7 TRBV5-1 CASSLEQRSSYEQYF TGCGCCAGCAGCTTGGAGCAGCGGAGCTCCTACGAGCAGTACTTC
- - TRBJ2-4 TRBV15 CATSSLQGAKNIQYF TGTGCCACCAGCAGTTTACAGGGAGCCAAAAACATTCAGTACTTC
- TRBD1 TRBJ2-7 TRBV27 CASSLGSGQVYEQYF TGTGCCAGCAGCCTGGGTTCGGGACAGGTCTACGAGCAGTACTTC
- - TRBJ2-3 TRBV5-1 CASSLVPTSTDTQYF TGCGCCAGCAGCTTGGTTCCAACTAGCACAGATACGCAGTATTTT
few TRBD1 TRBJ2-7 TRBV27 CASSQGADFEQYF TGTGCCAGCAGTCAGGGGGCGGACTTCGAGCAGTACTTC
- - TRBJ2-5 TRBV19 CASSIGHAVETQYF TGTGCCAGTAGTATAGGACACGCTGTGGAGACCCAGTACTTC
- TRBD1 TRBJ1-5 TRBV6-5 CASSYSRGQDQPQHF TGTGCCAGCAGTTACAGCAGGGGGCAGGATCAGCCCCAGCATTTT
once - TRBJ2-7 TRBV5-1 CASSLGDLRSYEQYF TGCGCCAGCAGCTTGGGAGACTTGCGCTCCTACGAGCAGTACTTC
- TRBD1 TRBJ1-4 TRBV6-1 CASSEASIEGQINEKLFF TGTGCCAGCAGTGAAGCGTCGATTGAGGGACAGATTAATGAAAAACTGTTTTTT
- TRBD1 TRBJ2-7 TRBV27 CASSFRTGGIYEQYF TGTGCCAGCAGTTTTAGGACAGGGGGGATTTACGAGCAGTACTTC
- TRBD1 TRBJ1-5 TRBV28 CASSTYGTGSNQPQHF TGTGCCAGCAGCACCTACGGGACAGGGAGCAATCAGCCCCAGCATTTT
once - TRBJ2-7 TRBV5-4 CASSFIQGPYEQYF TGTGCCAGCAGCTTTATCCAGGGTCCCTACGAGCAGTACTTC
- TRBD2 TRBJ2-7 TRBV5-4 CASSLKKAGNYEQYF TGTGCCAGCAGCTTGAAAAAAGCGGGGAACTACGAGCAGTACTTC
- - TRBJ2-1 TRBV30 CAWSVGWQGGNEQFF TGTGCCTGGAGTGTAGGTTGGCAGGGGGGCAATGAGCAGTTCTTC
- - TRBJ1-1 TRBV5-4 CASSLMGGRANEAFF TGTGCCAGCAGCTTGATGGGGGGAAGGGCCAATGAAGCTTTCTTT
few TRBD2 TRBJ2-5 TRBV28 CASSFLSGTQETQYF TGTGCCAGCAGTTTCCTAAGCGGGACTCAAGAGACCCAGTACTTC
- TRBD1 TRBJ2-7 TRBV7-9 CASSTGQGGHEQYF TGTGCCAGCAGCACCGGACAGGGTGGCCACGAGCAGTACTTC